The 26 T cell receptor beta chains below all came from one sample that was sequenced in a study of shared clonotypes between healthy human individuals. Sequencing was performed with immunoSEQ multiplex PCR; in TCRdb, only in-frame clones are kept and a portion is missing. This table holds around 1.4 million clones, approximately 98.5% found once. The sequenced sample was naive CD4+ T cells sorted from blood. As for subset: CD45RA+ positively selected. These receptors all stem from a young man in good health.

The chain's CDR3 is CASRNDIREAAPFEAFF. The CDR3 nucleotides are TGCGCCAGCCGAAACGACATCAGGGAAGCGGCCCCTTTTGAAGCTTTCTTT. This chain uses TRBV5-1 with TRBJ1-1, with D tentatively TRBD1 (5 bases). CDR3 length: 17 amino acids. The ends were cut back, 7 bases at V and 7 bases at J, with 29 bases in the middle. In germline, CDR1 is SGHRS, CDR2 YFSETQ.

V is TRBV14 and J is TRBJ1-1; D is undetermined. V was trimmed by 0 bases and J by 5 bases, leaving 7 bases between them. The CDR3 contains 13 residues. CDR1 and CDR2 from the germline V gene are SGHDN and FVKESK. The CDR3 loop is CASSQEFGTEAFF. CDR3 nucleotides: TGTGCCAGCAGCCAAGAGTTTGGGACTGAAGCTTTCTTT. Looking up the rest from reference TRBV14 and TRBJ1-1 gives the full variable domain: EAGVTQFPSHSVIEKGQTVTLRCDPISGHDNLYWYRRVMGKEIKFLLHFVKESKQDESGMPNNRFLAERTGGTYSTLKVQPAELEDSGVYFCASSQEFGTEAFFGQGTRLTVV.

V is TRBV2 and J is TRBJ2-1; 8 bases agree with TRBD1. The CDR3 is made up of 15 amino acids. J gave up 4 bases and V 2 bases, and 4 bases lay outside the gene matches. Germline CDR1 reads SNHLY; CDR2 reads FYNNEI. The CDR3, as DNA: TGTGCCAGCAGTGAAACTTGGACAGGGTACAATGAGCAGTTCTTC. This codes for CASSETWTGYNEQFF.

V is TRBV12-5 and J is TRBJ1-1, with 10 bases identical to TRBD1. Losses at the gene ends were 9 bases for V and 1 base for J; bases not matched to a gene: 5. There are 14 residues in the CDR3. Germline V CDR1 and CDR2: LGHNT, FRNRAP. The CDR3 is CASKTGGANTEAFF. The CDR3 DNA reads TGTGCTAGCAAGACAGGGGGCGCGAACACTGAAGCTTTCTTT.

The chain recombines TRBV5-1 with TRBJ1-1; D ambiguous. Germline lookup yields CDR1 SGHRS and CDR2 YFSETQ. Between the trimmed V and J ends, which lost 8 bases and 3 bases, there was a span of 8 bases. The CDR3 runs to 11 residues. The CDR3 DNA is TGCGCCAGTGCACGAGACACTGAAGCTTTCTTT. Its translation is CASARDTEAFF.

The chain carries TRBV11-2 and TRBJ2-5, with 12 bases identical to TRBD1. Germline V lookup: CDR1 SGHAT, CDR2 FQNNGV. This CDR3 is 16 amino acids long. With V trimmed by 3 bases and J by 4 bases, 6 bases remained unmatched. The CDR3 DNA sequence: TGTGCCAGCAGCTTCCTGGGACAGGGGGCGGGAGAGACCCAGTACTTC. Protein sequence: CASSFLGQGAGETQYF.

The chain joins TRBV25-1 to TRBJ2-7, with TRBD2 matching 9 bases. The ends lost 3 bases at V and 6 bases at J; junction bases unmatched: 6. Germline V gene data show CDR1 as MGHDK and CDR2 as SYGVNS. This CDR3 comprises 14 residues. CDR3 nucleotides: TGTGCCAGCAGTGATGCGGGAGGGGGTGGCGAGCAGTACTTC. Protein sequence: CASSDAGGGGEQYF.

The rearrangement links TRBV5-4 to TRBJ2-1; D unclear. The CDR3 sequence is 14 residues long. Germline V gene data show CDR1 as SGHNT and CDR2 as YYREEE (reference sequence). The ends were cut back, 0 bases at V and 10 bases at J, with 14 bases in the middle. In DNA form, the CDR3 reads TGTGCCAGCAGCTTGGACCCCCTCACGCTGGAGCAGTTCTTC. Its protein product is CASSLDPLTLEQFF.

V is TRBV19 and J is TRBJ2-7; maybe TRBD2 (6 bases). Germline CDR1 LNHDA, CDR2 SQIVND (reference sequence). The length of the CDR3 is 12 residues. Trimming removed 9 bases from V and 8 bases from J, with 17 bases in between. The CDR3 loop reads CASQTAGTQQYF. CDR3 sequence (DNA): TGTGCCAGCCAAACCGCGGGGACTCAGCAGTACTTC.

V is TRBV7-8 and J is TRBJ1-2; the D gene is possibly TRBD1 (5 bases). Germline values: CDR1 SGHVS, CDR2 FQNEAQ. Trimming stripped 5 bases from V and 8 bases from J, with 15 bases between. This CDR3 is built from 13 residues. The CDR3: CASSEAGLGGYTF. The CDR3 DNA follows: TGTGCCAGCAGCGAAGCAGGGCTCGGCGGCTACACCTTC.

The chain combines TRBV9 with TRBJ2-1, with D uncertain. Germline-derived CDR1 and CDR2 are SGDLS and YYNGEE. V lost 2 bases, J lost 6 bases, and 9 bases lay in between. The CDR3 extends over 13 amino acids. CDR3 amino acids: CASSVGSVNEQFF. The CDR3 bases are TGTGCCAGCAGCGTCGGGTCCGTCAATGAGCAGTTCTTC.

The chain joins TRBV6-4 to TRBJ2-2, with D unresolved. This CDR3 comprises 17 residues. Germline V gives CDR1 MRHNA, CDR2 SNTAGT. Trimming cost V 2 bases and J 0 bases, with 13 bases left between them. The CDR3 protein is CASSDKGFGTNTGELFF. In DNA, the CDR3 is TGTGCCAGCAGTGACAAAGGGTTTGGGACGAACACCGGGGAGCTGTTTTTT.

The chain combines TRBV27 with TRBJ2-5; no definite D call. Germline assignment: CDR1 MNHEY and CDR2 SMNVEV (reference sequence). V lost 1 base, J lost 7 bases, and 13 bases lay in between. The CDR3 has 14 amino acids. The DNA of the CDR3 is TGTGCCAGCAGTTTATTAGTTAGGGAAGGGACCCAGTACTTC. Its protein product is CASSLLVREGTQYF.

The CDR3 loop is CASLENGANVLTF. CDR3 bases: TGTGCCAGCCTTGAGAATGGGGCCAACGTCCTGACTTTC. This chain joins TRBV27 and TRBJ2-6; D unclear. With 8 bases removed from V and 3 bases from J, the gap between germline ends came to 8 bases. There are 13 residues in the CDR3. Looked up from germline, CDR1 is MNHEY and CDR2 is SMNVEV (reference sequence).

J is TRBJ1-2 and V is TRBV5-1; D is ambiguous. Germline V gene data show CDR1 as SGHRS and CDR2 as YFSETQ. This CDR3 contains 14 residues. The V gene lost 2 bases and the J gene lost 8 bases, with 16 bases spanning the gap. The CDR3 loop reads CASSFGDGGLGYTF. In DNA form, the CDR3 reads TGCGCCAGCAGCTTCGGCGACGGAGGTTTAGGCTACACCTTC.

The rearrangement joins TRBV11-2 to TRBJ1-1; the D gene is possibly TRBD1 (6 bases). The CDR3 contains 15 residues. Trimming removed 5 bases from V and 0 bases from J, with 13 bases in between. Germline loops: CDR1 SGHAT, CDR2 FQNNGV. CDR3: CASSGRTEMNTEAFF. The CDR3 DNA follows: TGTGCCAGCAGCGGCCGGACAGAGATGAACACTGAAGCTTTCTTT.

The genes are TRBV19 and TRBJ1-5; 11 positions agree with TRBD1. The germline gives CDR1 LNHDA, CDR2 SQIVND (reference sequence). V dropped 2 bases and J dropped 6; count of bases not matched to a gene: 3. This CDR3 has 15 residues. The CDR3 region has the DNA TGTGCCAGTAGTATACGGGGACAGGGGGTTCAGCCCCAGCATTTT. This gives the protein CASSIRGQGVQPQHF.

In regard to this clone: The sample has other DNA sequences that encode this CDR3 too. The chain links TRBV30 to TRBJ2-7; possibly TRBD2 for D (5 bases). The V end was cut by 0 bases, the J end by 6 bases, with 6 bases between. Germline V gives CDR1 GTSNPN, CDR2 SVGIG (reference sequence). There are 11 residues in the CDR3. In DNA form, the CDR3 reads TGTGCCTGGAGTGTACTAGGCGAGCAGTACTTC. The encoded protein is CAWSVLGEQYF.

The genes are TRBV29-1 and TRBJ2-2; D unresolved. Germline loops: CDR1 SQVTM, CDR2 ANQGSEA. Trimming stripped 0 bases from V and 4 bases from J, with 6 bases between. The CDR3 runs to 13 residues. Here the CDR3 DNA reads TGCAGCGTTGAAGATCGTGGCACCGGGGAGCTGTTTTTT. This sequence encodes CSVEDRGTGELFF.

The chain couples TRBV23-1 to TRBJ1-2; possible D gene TRBD1, 6 bases. TRBV23-1 is given ORF status, its function remaining uncertain. V lost 6 bases to trimming and J lost 5 bases, with 16 bases between them. The length of the CDR3 is 14 residues. Here the CDR3 reads CASRQGRESYGYTF. For the CDR3, the DNA is TGCGCCAGCAGACAGGGCAGGGAATCTTATGGCTACACCTTC.

This chain uses TRBV11-2 with TRBJ2-1; D not resolved. The CDR3 runs 16 residues. Deletions cut 4 bases from V and 0 bases from J, with 13 bases between. Per the germline V gene, CDR1 is SGHAT and CDR2 is FQNNGV. In nucleotides, the CDR3 is TGTGCCAGCAGCTCCTTTAGAGGTAGCTCCTACAATGAGCAGTTCTTC. This sequence encodes CASSSFRGSSYNEQFF.

V usage is TRBV10-3 and J usage is TRBJ2-4; 7 nucleotides line up with TRBD2. Germline CDR1 is ENHRY and CDR2 is SYGVKD. The CDR3 consists of 16 residues. Germline trimming cut 6 bases from V and 6 bases from J; bases unmatched to any gene: 14. The CDR3 protein is CAISPMGGRELNIQYF. The CDR3 DNA follows: TGTGCCATCAGCCCAATGGGGGGGAGAGAGCTAAACATTCAGTACTTC.

V and J are TRBV29-1 and TRBJ2-3; no clear D. CDR1 and CDR2 (germline): SQVTM, ANQGSEA. The CDR3 sequence is 14 residues long. V was clipped by 4 bases and J by 4 bases, with 15 bases between them. CDR3: CSVGGVGGADTQYF. In nucleotides, the CDR3 is TGCAGCGTTGGTGGCGTTGGTGGAGCAGATACGCAGTATTTT.

The chain is built from TRBV29-1 and TRBJ2-2; 7 nucleotides align to TRBD2. This CDR3 is 15 amino acids long. The V gene's germline CDR1 is SQVTM and CDR2 ANQGSEA. The trim removed 5 bases at V and 3 bases at J, leaving 9 bases unmatched. CDR3 DNA: TGCAGCGTTTTCTATGGGAGGGGCTACACCGGGGAGCTGTTTTTT. It translates to CSVFYGRGYTGELFF.

The chain has TRBV18 and TRBJ1-4, with 7 bases fitting TRBD1. V lost 2 bases and J lost 8; bases outside the gene matches: 11. CDR3 length: 16 residues. Per the germline V gene, CDR1 is KGHSH and CDR2 is LQKENI. CDR3 nucleotide sequence: TGTGCCAGCTCACCAGGGCCGCAGGGGGTGAGAGAAAAACTGTTTTTT. Translation gives CASSPGPQGVREKLFF.

V gene TRBV5-1 combines with J gene TRBJ2-1, with D perhaps given as TRBD1 or TRBD2 (6 bases each). Germline V CDR1 and CDR2: SGHRS, YFSETQ. The CDR3 loop spans 15 amino acids. Trimming shortened V by 4 bases and J by 5 bases, and 16 bases separated the two germline ends. The CDR3 DNA follows: TGCGCCAGCAGCCACACAGGGCCGGGAGACAATGAGCAGTTCTTC. Translated, it gives CASSHTGPGDNEQFF.